This T cell receptor (beta chain) was sequenced during a study of blood T cell repertoires in COVID-19. Trimming shortened V by 6 bases and J by 10 bases, and 19 bases separated the two germline ends. CDR3 size: 15 residues. CDR1 is MNHEY and CDR2 is SVGAGI in the germline V gene. In the study's own analysis: Reference gene primer amplification gave estimated nucleated cell counts. Only in-frame clones appear in the TCRdb table, and some are missing; sequencing was by immunoSEQ multiplex PCR. D and trimming come from the DNA, and the V and J calls and clone size come from that table. The repertoire includes about 300,000 clones, about four fifths of them detected once, and 1% to 1.5% sits in the top ten.

Input material: peripheral blood. The chain is built from TRBV6-5 and TRBJ1-6, with D perhaps matching TRBD1 (6 bases). The receptor comes from a woman between 50 and 59 years old with acute or convalescent COVID-19. The CDR3 sequence is CASRAGAPQGSPLHF. CDR3 nucleotide sequence: TGTGCCAGCAGGGCAGGGGCCCCCCAGGGGTCACCCCTCCACTTT.